Shown below are 6 T cell receptor beta chains from a single sample sequenced in a study of T cell repertoires in ileal Crohn's disease. Libraries were prepared by immunoSEQ multiplex PCR; TCRdb keeps only in-frame clonotypes and omits some of them. The table has 4,000 or so clones, around 83% seen once. Sequencing was done on a sample of ileal tissue. These receptors were collected from an adult with Crohn's disease.

This clone was observed a single time. The chain recombines TRBV18 with TRBJ1-1; 7 bases line up with TRBD1. The CDR3 has 18 residues. Germline trimming cut 5 bases from V and 1 base from J; bases unmatched to any gene: 16. Per the germline V gene, CDR1 is KGHSH and CDR2 is LQKENI. In DNA form, the CDR3 reads TGTGCCAGCTCAAAGTATTCACGGGACAGCGAAACGAACACTGAAGCTTTCTTT. Amino acid sequence: CASSKYSRDSETNTEAFF.

This chain joins TRBV5-8 and TRBJ1-5; 8 bases fit TRBD1. The CDR3 covers 16 residues. V was clipped by 0 bases and J by 3 bases; unmatched bases: 5. The germline gives CDR1 SGHTS, CDR2 YDEGEE. The CDR3 is CASSLGQGFFNQPQHF. For the CDR3, the DNA is TGTGCCAGCAGCTTGGGACAGGGGTTTTTCAATCAGCCCCAGCATTTT.

The chain carries TRBV10-3 and TRBJ2-7; 14 bases agree with TRBD2. Per germline, CDR1 ENHRY and CDR2 SYGVKD. The V gene end was trimmed by 7 bases and the J gene end by 4 bases; junction bases not matched to a gene: 3. The CDR3 loop spans 14 amino acids. The CDR3 reads CAIKGLAGEYEQYF. The CDR3 DNA is TGTGCCATCAAGGGACTAGCGGGAGAGTACGAGCAGTACTTC.

The chain is built from TRBV15 and TRBJ2-5; weak D call: TRBD2 (6 bases). Judging by the DNA end, TRBJ2-7 fits better; the J call may be wrong. Per the germline V gene, CDR1 is LNHNV and CDR2 is YYDKDF (reference sequence). The CDR3 has 17 residues. CDR3 DNA sequence: TGTGCCACCAGCAGAGATCGGTTAATAACGGGAGCCTACGAGCAGTACTTC. It codes for CATSRDRLITGAYEQYF.

The chain recombines TRBV2 with TRBJ1-3, with D perhaps matching TRBD1 (6 bases). V lost 4 bases and J 2 bases, leaving 12 bases between the germline ends. The germline V gene encodes CDR1 SNHLY and CDR2 FYNNEI. This CDR3 spans 15 amino acids. CDR3 in DNA: TGTGCCAGCAGTGCCGACCAGGGGCCTGGAAACACCATATATTTT. Protein sequence: CASSADQGPGNTIYF. Full variable domain (missing parts from reference TRBV2 and TRBJ1-3): EPEVTQTPSHQVTQMGQEVILRCVPISNHLYFYWYRQILGQKVEFLVSFYNNEISEKSEIFDDQFSVERPDGSNFTLKIRSTKLEDSAMYFCASSADQGPGNTIYFGEGSWLTVV.

The chain carries TRBV11-2 and TRBJ1-5; the match to TRBD1 covers 9 bases. The CDR3 covers 16 residues. Germline V gene data show CDR1 as SGHAT and CDR2 as FQNNGV. V was clipped by 0 bases and J by 6 bases; unmatched bases: 6. The CDR3 DNA sequence: TGTGCCAGCAGCTTAGATCAGGGGACAGGGATTCAGCCCCAGCATTTT. The encoded protein is CASSLDQGTGIQPQHF.